Below, 19 T cell receptor beta chains from the same sample are listed, as sequenced in a study of cytomegalovirus exposure and HLA in healthy donors. The study ran its PCR with 60 Vbeta and 13 Jbeta primers. Measured with immunoSEQ multiplex PCR; TCRdb has only the in-frame clones, and not every one. The sample gives over 100,000 clones, around three quarters of which show up once; about 3% is in the top ten. The source material was PBMCs. The receptors shown here come from a woman between 18 and 30 years old in good health and CMV-seropositive.

This chain uses TRBV30 with TRBJ1-1; D is ambiguous. V shed 3 bases and J shed 4 bases, with 9 bases lying between them. This CDR3 comprises 12 residues. CDR1 is GTSNPN, CDR2 SVGIG, per germline (reference sequence). CDR3 nucleotides: TGTGCCTGGAGCGCCACGGGCACTGAAGCTTTCTTT. Amino acids: CAWSATGTEAFF.

The gene calls are TRBV5-1 and TRBJ1-4, with TRBD1 as a possible D gene (5 bases). CDR1 SGHRS and CDR2 YFSETQ come from the germline V gene. With 7 bases removed from V and 8 bases from J, the gap between germline ends came to 15 bases. This CDR3 is 13 amino acids long. CDR3 residues: CASCPGLGEKLFF. In DNA, the CDR3 is TGCGCCAGCTGCCCGGGACTGGGGGAAAAACTGTTTTTT.

This clone came up a few times. The V call is TRBV4-2, the J call TRBJ1-4; a weak D match, TRBD1 (6 bases). Trimming stripped 5 bases from V and 0 bases from J, with 10 bases between. The CDR3 is 15 amino acids. Germline V gene data show CDR1 as LGHNA and CDR2 as YNFKEQ. The CDR3 reads CASSLRQATNEKLFF. The CDR3 coding sequence is TGTGCCAGCAGCTTAAGACAGGCAACTAATGAAAAACTGTTTTTT.

The genes are TRBV7-2 and TRBJ1-5; 9 bases fit TRBD1. J gave up 4 bases and V 6 bases, and 4 bases lay outside the gene matches. The germline V gene has CDR1 SGHTA and CDR2 FQGNSA. This CDR3 is built from 14 residues. The CDR3 sequence: CASRRDRDNQPQHF. The DNA for the CDR3 is TGTGCCAGCAGACGGGACAGGGATAATCAGCCCCAGCATTTT.

The CDR3 here is CASSRDWDSTGELFF. In nucleotides, the CDR3 is TGTGCCAGCAGCCGGGACTGGGATTCCACCGGGGAGCTGTTTTTT. The J gene is TRBJ2-2, the V gene TRBV6-5; D is perhaps TRBD2 (6 bases). The CDR3 is 15 residues long. Germline V gene sequence: CDR1 MNHEY, CDR2 SVGAGI. V was cut by 6 bases and J by 4 bases, with 15 bases left in between.

The rearrangement links TRBV7-9 to TRBJ2-3; 11 bases are shared with TRBD2. The CDR3 sequence is 16 residues long. In germline, CDR1 is SEHNR, CDR2 FQNEAQ (reference sequence). J was trimmed by 0 bases and V by 2 bases; bases with no gene match: 1. This CDR3 reads CASSLRTSGSTDTQYF. CDR3 in DNA: TGTGCCAGCAGCTTAAGGACTAGCGGGAGCACAGATACGCAGTATTTT. The whole variable domain, remainder taken from reference TRBV7-9 and TRBJ2-3, is DTGVSQNPRHKITKRGQNVTFRCDPISEHNRLYWYRQTLGQGPEFLTYFQNEAQLEKSRLLSDRFSAERPKGSFSTLEIQRTEQGDSAMYLCASSLRTSGSTDTQYFGPGTRLTVL.

V usage is TRBV5-6 and J usage is TRBJ1-5; TRBD1 is a possible D gene (5 bases). CDR1 is SGHDT, CDR2 YYEEEE, per germline. The CDR3 runs to 18 residues. V was trimmed by 2 bases and J by 0 bases, leaving 18 bases between them. This CDR3 reads CASSFRGELPYSNQPQHF. For the CDR3, the DNA is TGTGCCAGCAGCTTCCGGGGGGAGCTTCCTTATAGCAATCAGCCCCAGCATTTT.

The chain links TRBV5-1 to TRBJ2-7; the match to TRBD1 covers 8 bases. The junction had 7 bases not matched to a gene; V was cut back by 0 bases and J by 8 bases. In germline, CDR1 is SGHRS, CDR2 YFSETQ. This CDR3 is 14 amino acids long. CDR3 region: CASSLGGTGPKQYF. The CDR3 DNA sequence: TGCGCCAGCAGCTTGGGGGGGACAGGCCCCAAGCAGTACTTC. Variable domain in full (rest from reference TRBV5-1 and TRBJ2-7): KAGVTQTPRYLIKTRGQQVTLSCSPISGHRSVSWYQQTPGQGLQFLFEYFSETQRNKGNFPGRFSGRQFSNSRSEMNVSTLELGDSALYLCASSLGGTGPKQYFGPGTRLTVT.

This chain uses TRBV30 with TRBJ1-1; D ambiguous. From germline, CDR1 is GTSNPN and CDR2 SVGIG (reference sequence). The CDR3 totals 12 residues. V lost 3 bases, J lost 1 base, and 6 bases lay in between. CDR3 sequence (DNA): TGTGCCTGGAGGGGAGAGAACACTGAAGCTTTCTTT. Protein sequence: CAWRGENTEAFF.

Concerning this clone itself: At the DNA level, this CDR3 is encoded by other sequences in the same sample as well. This rearrangement joins TRBV2 to TRBJ1-5, with a possible D match to TRBD1 (6 bases). Trimming left V 6 bases short and J 1 base short, with 13 bases between. This CDR3 has 15 amino acids. The germline V gene encodes CDR1 SNHLY and CDR2 FYNNEI. The CDR3 coding sequence is TGTGCCAGCAGGGATCTACAGGGAAGCAATCAGCCCCAGCATTTT. Translating it yields CASRDLQGSNQPQHF.

The chain links TRBV15 to TRBJ2-1; 9 bases agree with TRBD2. The CDR3 contains 17 residues. CDR1 is LNHNV, CDR2 YYDKDF, per germline (reference sequence). V trimming: 2 bases; J trimming: 8 bases; junction bases outside the gene matches: 13. As DNA, the CDR3 is TGTGCCACCAGCAGAACAGATCGGCTAGCGGGAATGGATGAGCAGTTCTTC. Residues: CATSRTDRLAGMDEQFF. Filled out from reference TRBV15 and TRBJ2-1, the complete variable domain reads DAMVIQNPRYQVTQFGKPVTLSCSQTLNHNVMYWYQQKSSQAPKLLFHYYDKDFNNEADTPDNFQSRRPNTSFCFLDIRSPGLGDTAMYLCATSRTDRLAGMDEQFFGPGTRLTVL.

The chain links TRBV5-1 to TRBJ1-2, with D perhaps TRBD1 (6 bases). The length of the CDR3 is 14 residues. In germline, CDR1 is SGHRS, CDR2 YFSETQ. V lost 2 bases and J lost 4, with 12 bases in between. The CDR3 DNA sequence: TGCGCCAGCAGCTTACGGGGGGGCTCCTATGGCTACACCTTC. It encodes CASSLRGGSYGYTF.

The chain couples TRBV30 to TRBJ2-6, with D possibly matching TRBD1 (5 bases). This CDR3 is built from 19 residues. Germline V gives CDR1 GTSNPN, CDR2 SVGIG (reference sequence). V was cut by 2 bases and J by 0 bases, with 20 bases left in between. CDR3 residues: CAWSLRSTAHFSGANVLTF. CDR3 sequence (DNA): TGTGCCTGGAGTCTACGTTCGACAGCTCATTTCTCTGGGGCCAACGTCCTGACTTTC.

The genes are TRBV18 and TRBJ2-4, with D unresolved. V was clipped by 2 bases and J by 0 bases, with 17 bases between them. Per the germline V gene, CDR1 is KGHSH and CDR2 is LQKENI. The CDR3 totals 18 residues. CDR3 nucleotides: TGTGCCAGCTCACCAGTATCTAGGCTCATACTAGCCAAAAACATTCAGTACTTC. As protein: CASSPVSRLILAKNIQYF.

This clone was counted only a few times. Written as DNA, the CDR3 is TGTGCCAGTAGTATTTTAGGGGGCGGGTATCAGCCCCAGCATTTT. The encoded protein is CASSILGGGYQPQHF. The rearrangement uses TRBV19 and TRBJ1-5; TRBD1 matches at 7 bases. The CDR3 covers 15 residues. V lost 3 bases, J lost 5 bases, and 7 bases stayed unmatched. CDR1 is LNHDA and CDR2 is SQIVND in the germline V gene (reference sequence).

This clone was detected a few times. V is TRBV7-9 and J is TRBJ1-1; D not resolved. The CDR3 extends over 14 amino acids. CDR1 and CDR2 (germline): SEHNR, FQNEAQ (reference sequence). Trimming took off 7 bases at V and 4 bases at J, with 16 bases between the two ends. CDR3 sequence: CASTPNAEGTEAFF. For the CDR3, the DNA is TGTGCCAGCACTCCCAACGCCGAGGGCACTGAAGCTTTCTTT. Using reference TRBV7-9 and TRBJ1-1 for the parts outside the CDR3, the full variable domain is DTGVSQNPRHKITKRGQNVTFRCDPISEHNRLYWYRQTLGQGPEFLTYFQNEAQLEKSRLLSDRFSAERPKGSFSTLEIQRTEQGDSAMYLCASTPNAEGTEAFFGQGTRLTVV.

The chain recombines TRBV7-2 with TRBJ2-7, with D unresolved. V was cut by 5 bases and J by 1 base, with 6 bases left in between. This CDR3 is 12 amino acids long. CDR1 SGHTA and CDR2 FQGNSA come from the germline V gene. The CDR3 sequence: CASSPRSYEQYF. Written as DNA, the CDR3 is TGTGCCAGCAGCCCTAGATCCTACGAGCAGTACTTC.

V is TRBV15 and J is TRBJ2-1; 7 bases map to TRBD2. Germline V lookup: CDR1 LNHNV, CDR2 YYDKDF (reference sequence). The ends lost 2 bases at V and 13 bases at J; junction bases unmatched: 5. The CDR3 is 12 residues long. The CDR3 reads CATSRLLAEQFF. CDR3 nucleotide sequence: TGTGCCACCAGCAGACTTCTAGCGGAACAGTTCTTC.

The chain is built from TRBV6-1 and TRBJ2-5, with 9 positions matching TRBD2. J gave up 1 base and V 4 bases, and 7 bases lay outside the gene matches. The CDR3 length is 16 residues. CDR1 and CDR2 (germline): MNHNS, SASEGT. The DNA for the CDR3 is TGTGCCAGCAGTGTCACTAGCGGGTTACCCCAAGAGACCCAGTACTTC. It encodes CASSVTSGLPQETQYF.